Described below is a single T cell receptor beta chain sequence and its context. The data were taken from a study of identical twins' blood T cells. The V end was cut by 5 bases, the J end by 4 bases, with 11 bases between. In germline, CDR1 is LGHNT, CDR2 FRNRAP. CDR3 length: 14 residues. In the original workflow: Each donor had about 95,000 to nearly 550,000 clonotypes. TCRdb ran MiXCR on the 5' RACE reads and lists one entry per CDR3 protein. TCRdb, rather than the study authors, made the V and J calls. The data contain fewer than 450,000 distinct CDR3 sequences, about 28% of them seen just once; the ten biggest clones take up 5.5% to 7%.

The V and J genes are TRBV12-5 and TRBJ2-2; D gene unclear. This TCR came from a woman aged 18 to 55 in good health. Sequencing was carried out using PBMCs. The DNA for the CDR3 is TGTGCTAGTGGTCCTACGGGCGTCACCGGGGAGCTGTTTTTT. This sequence encodes CASGPTGVTGELFF.